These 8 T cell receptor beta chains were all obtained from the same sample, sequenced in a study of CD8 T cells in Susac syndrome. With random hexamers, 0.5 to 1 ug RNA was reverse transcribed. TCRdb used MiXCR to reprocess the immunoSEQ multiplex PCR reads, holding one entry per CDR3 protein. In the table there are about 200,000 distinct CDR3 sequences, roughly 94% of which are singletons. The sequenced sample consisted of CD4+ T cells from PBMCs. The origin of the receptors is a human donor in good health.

CDR3 loop: CASSTYREYTDTQYF. The CDR3 DNA is TGTGCCAGCAGCACCTACAGGGAATACACAGATACGCAGTATTTT. The gene calls are TRBV7-9 and TRBJ2-3; D is perhaps TRBD1 (6 bases). The CDR3 is made up of 15 amino acids. CDR1 and CDR2 (germline): SEHNR, FQNEAQ (reference sequence). The V gene lost 5 bases and the J gene lost 2 bases, with 14 bases spanning the gap. Filled out from reference TRBV7-9 and TRBJ2-3, the complete variable domain reads DTGVSQNPRHKITKRGQNVTFRCDPISEHNRLYWYRQTLGQGPEFLTYFQNEAQLEKSRLLSDRFSAERPKGSFSTLEIQRTEQGDSAMYLCASSTYREYTDTQYFGPGTRLTVL.

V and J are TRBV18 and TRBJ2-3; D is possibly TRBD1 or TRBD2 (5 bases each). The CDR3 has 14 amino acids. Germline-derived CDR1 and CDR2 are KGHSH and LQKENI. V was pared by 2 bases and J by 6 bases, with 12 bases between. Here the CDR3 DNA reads TGTGCCAGCTCACCAGGGACCACAAGGGATACGCAGTATTTT. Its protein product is CASSPGTTRDTQYF.

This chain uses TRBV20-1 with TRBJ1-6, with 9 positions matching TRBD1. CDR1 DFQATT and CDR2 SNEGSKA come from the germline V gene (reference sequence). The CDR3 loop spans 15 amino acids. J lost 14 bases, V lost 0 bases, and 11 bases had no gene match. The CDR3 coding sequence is TGCAGTGCTAGAGATCACGCGACAGGGGGGTTCACCCTCCACTTT. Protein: CSARDHATGGFTLHF.

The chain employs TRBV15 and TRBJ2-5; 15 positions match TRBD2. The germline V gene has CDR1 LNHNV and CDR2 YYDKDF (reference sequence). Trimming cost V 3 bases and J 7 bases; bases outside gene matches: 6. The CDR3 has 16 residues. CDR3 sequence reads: CATSSWTSGGVMTQYF. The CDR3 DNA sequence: TGTGCCACCAGCAGCTGGACTAGCGGGGGGGTTATGACCCAGTACTTC.

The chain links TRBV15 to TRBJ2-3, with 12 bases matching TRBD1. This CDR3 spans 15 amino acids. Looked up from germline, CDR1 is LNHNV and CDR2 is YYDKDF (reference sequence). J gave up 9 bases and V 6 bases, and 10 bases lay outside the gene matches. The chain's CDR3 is CATRGRDRGPLTQYF. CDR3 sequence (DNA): TGTGCCACCAGAGGCCGGGACAGGGGGCCGCTGACGCAGTATTTT.

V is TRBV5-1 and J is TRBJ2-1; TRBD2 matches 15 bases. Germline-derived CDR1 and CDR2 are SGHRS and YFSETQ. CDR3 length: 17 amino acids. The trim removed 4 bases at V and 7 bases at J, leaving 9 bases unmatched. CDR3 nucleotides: TGCGCCAGCAGCCCCCGGACTAGCGGGAGGGCCACGAATGAGCAGTTCTTC. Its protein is CASSPRTSGRATNEQFF.

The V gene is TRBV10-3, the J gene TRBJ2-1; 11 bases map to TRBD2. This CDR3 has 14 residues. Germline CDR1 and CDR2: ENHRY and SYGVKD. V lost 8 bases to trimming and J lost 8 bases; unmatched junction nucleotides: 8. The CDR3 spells CAISTSGDPDEQFF. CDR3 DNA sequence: TGTGCCATCTCGACTAGCGGGGACCCAGATGAGCAGTTCTTC.

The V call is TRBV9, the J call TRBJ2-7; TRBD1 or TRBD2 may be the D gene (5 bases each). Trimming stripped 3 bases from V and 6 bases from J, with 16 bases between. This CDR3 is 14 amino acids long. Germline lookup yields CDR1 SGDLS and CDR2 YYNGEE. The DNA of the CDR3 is TGTGCCAGCAGCGCTACAACAGGACTGGGCGAGCAGTACTTC. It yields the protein CASSATTGLGEQYF.